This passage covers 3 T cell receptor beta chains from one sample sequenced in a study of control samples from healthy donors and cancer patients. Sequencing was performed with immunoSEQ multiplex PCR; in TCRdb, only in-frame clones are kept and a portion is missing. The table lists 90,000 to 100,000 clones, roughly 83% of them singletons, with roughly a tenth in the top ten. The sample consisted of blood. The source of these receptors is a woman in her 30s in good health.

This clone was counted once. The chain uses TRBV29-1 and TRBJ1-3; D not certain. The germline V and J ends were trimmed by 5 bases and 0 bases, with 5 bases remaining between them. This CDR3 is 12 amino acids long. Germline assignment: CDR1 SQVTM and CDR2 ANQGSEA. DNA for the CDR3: TGCAGCGTTAGTGGCTCTGGAAACACCATATATTTT. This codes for CSVSGSGNTIYF.

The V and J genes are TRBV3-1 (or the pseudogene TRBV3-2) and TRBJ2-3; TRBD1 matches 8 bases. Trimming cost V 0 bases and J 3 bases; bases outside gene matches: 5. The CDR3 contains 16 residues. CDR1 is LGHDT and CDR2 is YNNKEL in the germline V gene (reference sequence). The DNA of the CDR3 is TGTGCCAGCAGCCAAGAGGTGAGACAGGGGACAGATACGCAGTATTTT. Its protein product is CASSQEVRQGTDTQYF.

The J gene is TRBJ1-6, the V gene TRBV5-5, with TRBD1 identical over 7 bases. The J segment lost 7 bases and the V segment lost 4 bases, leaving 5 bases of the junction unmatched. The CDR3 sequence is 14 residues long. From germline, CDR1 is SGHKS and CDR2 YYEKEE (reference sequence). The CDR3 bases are TGTGCCAGCAGCCGCAGGGGGGAAAATTCACCCCTCCACTTT. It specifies CASSRRGENSPLHF.